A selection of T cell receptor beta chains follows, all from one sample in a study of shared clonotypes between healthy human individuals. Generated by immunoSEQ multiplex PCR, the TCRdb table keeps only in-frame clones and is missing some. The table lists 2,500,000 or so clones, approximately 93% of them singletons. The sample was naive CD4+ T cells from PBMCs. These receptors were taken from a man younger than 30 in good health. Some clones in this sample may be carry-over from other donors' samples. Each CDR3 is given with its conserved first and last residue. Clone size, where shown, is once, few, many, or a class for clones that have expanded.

CAILATGDTEAFF - TRBV10-3
CASSDIVRPGYNEQFF - TRBV2
CASSQGLAALGEQYF - TRBV6-1
CASGSSGINSGANVLTF - TRBV19
CAWSDKRYGYTF few TRBV30
CASSGAGWTDGGYTF - TRBV7-9
CASSGPRLAGGPFLYEQYF - TRBV6-1
CASSYVTAPHNEQFF - TRBV6-5
CASSLTPESTDTQYF - TRBV7-3
CASSLGGSRSYEQYF - TRBV28
CASSSWAGQAFF once TRBV28
CASSMGLGGRTEAFF - TRBV19
CSVAGRLSTEAFF - TRBV29-1
CASSQAGTGYGYTF - TRBV4-1
CASSPETAYEQYF - TRBV18
CASSSGTVNGQDTQYF - TRBV5-1
CASSGQPNQPQHF - TRBV25-1
CASSPAQGLYEQYF - TRBV18
CASSLADRGGEQFF - TRBV5-1
CASSHGTGNTEAFF few TRBV5-1
CASSFSGTGQYEQYF - TRBV7-2
CASSPLGTGGANVLTF - TRBV18
CASSWGRLAGGTDTQYF once TRBV5-1
CASSPGQGGYGYTF - TRBV5-1
CASSLEQGRTEAFF - TRBV5-1
CASGLLGTHNNQPQHF - TRBV12-5
CASSAGTWRGYTF - TRBV11-2
CASSSAERYYGYTF - TRBV28
CASSPYNIGRDIRVPDTQYF - TRBV28
CATALGQGVSTF - TRBV6-1
CASSLFTGIPEAFF - TRBV28
CASRPLQAQGAYGYTF - TRBV27
CASRERDRGYEQYF - TRBV6-5
CASSDPTGTGGGEQYF once TRBV28
CASSPGRIAGAFFPYEQYF once TRBV11-2
CASWDTGATNEKLFF few TRBV2
CAWSAGSGGRTDTQYF once TRBV30
CASSLAVQGAIYTEAFF once TRBV7-2
CDRVDYGYTF - TRBV25-1
CASRAESGQNYGYTF - TRBV6-1
CSVEKAGRSQETQYF - TRBV29-1
CASSPTGTNEKLFF - TRBV5-1
CASSLLRVGRGRDNQPQHF - TRBV11-2
CASSLDIRSGNTIYF - TRBV7-9